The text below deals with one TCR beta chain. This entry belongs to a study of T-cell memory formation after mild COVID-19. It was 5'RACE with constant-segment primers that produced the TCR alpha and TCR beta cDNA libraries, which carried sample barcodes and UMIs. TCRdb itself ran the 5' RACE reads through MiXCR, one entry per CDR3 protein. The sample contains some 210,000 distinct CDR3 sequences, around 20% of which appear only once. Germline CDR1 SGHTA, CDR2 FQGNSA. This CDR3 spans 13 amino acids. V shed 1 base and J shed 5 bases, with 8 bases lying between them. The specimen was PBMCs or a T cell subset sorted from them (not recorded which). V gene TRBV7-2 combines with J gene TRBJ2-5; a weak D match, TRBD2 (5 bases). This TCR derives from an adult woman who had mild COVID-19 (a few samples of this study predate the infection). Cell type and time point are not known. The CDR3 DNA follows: TGTGCCAGCAGCTTAGATCGGAGGGAGACCCAGTACTTC. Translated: CASSLDRRETQYF.